Listed here is a single T cell receptor beta chain. What it binds is unknown. TCRdb processed the 5' RACE reads anew with MiXCR; each CDR3 protein has one entry. The sample shows hundreds of thousands of distinct CDR3 sequences, approximately 20% of them seen only once. The record originates from a study of identical twins. Broader study findings: Possibly, invariant MAIT and iNKT cells partly confounded zero-insertion analyses. While abundant cord blood beta clonotypes carried fewer insertions, memory repertoires showed no such pattern.

These data were also reused for a study on yellow fever vaccine responses in identical twins.

The TCR comes from a woman younger than 30 in good health. The sequenced sample was CD4+ T cells sorted from blood.

The CDR3 protein is CASRAGWADTQYF. CDR3 DNA: TGTGCCAGCAGAGCGGGTTGGGCAGATACGCAGTATTTT. The rearrangement links TRBV6-1 to TRBJ2-3; TRBD2 is a possible D gene (6 bases). Germline CDR1 and CDR2: MNHNS and SASEGT. The length of the CDR3 is 13 residues. The V end was cut by 6 bases, the J end by 4 bases, with 11 bases between.